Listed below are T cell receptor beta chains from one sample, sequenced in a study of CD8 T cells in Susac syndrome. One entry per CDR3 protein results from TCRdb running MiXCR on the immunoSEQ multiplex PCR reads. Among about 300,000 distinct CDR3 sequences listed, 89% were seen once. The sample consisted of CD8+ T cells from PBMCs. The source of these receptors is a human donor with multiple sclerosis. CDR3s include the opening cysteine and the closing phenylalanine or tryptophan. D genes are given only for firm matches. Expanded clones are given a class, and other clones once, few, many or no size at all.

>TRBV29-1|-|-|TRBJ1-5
CSVEGEGQPQHF
TGCAGCGTTGAGGGGGAGGGGCAGCCCCAGCATTTT
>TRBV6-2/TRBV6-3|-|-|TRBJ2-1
CASSRDGGSNEQFF
TGTGCCAGCAGCCGAGACGGAGGAAGTAATGAGCAGTTCTTC
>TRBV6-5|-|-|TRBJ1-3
CASSYAREDGNTIYF
TGTGCCAGCAGTTACGCAAGGGAGGATGGAAACACCATATATTTT
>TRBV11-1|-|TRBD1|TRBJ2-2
CASSFPTGGKSTGELFF
TGTGCCAGCAGCTTTCCCACAGGGGGCAAATCCACCGGGGAGCTGTTTTTT
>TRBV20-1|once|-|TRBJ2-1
CSARSGVYNEQFF
TGCAGTGCTAGGTCCGGGGTCTACAATGAGCAGTTCTTC
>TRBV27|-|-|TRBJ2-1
CASSLTQVPYNEQFF
TGTGCCAGCAGTTTAACCCAGGTACCATACAATGAGCAGTTCTTC
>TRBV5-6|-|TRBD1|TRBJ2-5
CASSIGTGSQTQYF
TGTGCCAGCAGCATAGGGACAGGGTCTCAGACCCAGTACTTC
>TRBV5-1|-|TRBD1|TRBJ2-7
CASSTGTGELYEQYF
TGCGCCAGCAGCACGGGGACAGGGGAACTCTACGAGCAGTACTTC
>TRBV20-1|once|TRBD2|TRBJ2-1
CSARRENTYNEQFF
TGCAGTGCAAGGCGGGAGAATACCTACAATGAGCAGTTCTTC
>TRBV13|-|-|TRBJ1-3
CASSYQGVGNTIYF
TGTGCCAGCAGCTACCAGGGAGTAGGAAACACCATATATTTT
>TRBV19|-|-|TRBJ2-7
CASSIGGTSYEQYF
TGTGCCAGTAGTATAGGCGGGACATCCTACGAGCAGTACTTC
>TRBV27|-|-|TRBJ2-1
CASSQRDTWGNEQFF
TGTGCCAGCAGCCAGCGGGACACCTGGGGGAATGAGCAGTTCTTC
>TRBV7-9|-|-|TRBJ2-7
CASSTTGPIPYEQYF
TGTGCCAGCAGCACCACGGGACCGATCCCCTACGAGCAGTACTTC
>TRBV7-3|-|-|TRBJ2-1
CASREGNEQFF
TGTGCCAGCAGGGAGGGAAATGAGCAGTTCTTC
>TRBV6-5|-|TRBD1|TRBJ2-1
CASSYYPPGTGGTPGADEQFF
TGTGCCAGCAGTTACTATCCCCCCGGGACAGGGGGGACCCCGGGGGCGGATGAGCAGTTCTTC
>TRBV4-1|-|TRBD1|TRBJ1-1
CASSLDRGGMNTEAFF
TGCGCCAGCAGCCTAGACAGGGGGGGCATGAACACTGAAGCTTTCTTT
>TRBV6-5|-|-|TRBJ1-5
CASRQYSNQPQHF
TGTGCCAGCAGACAGTATAGCAATCAGCCCCAGCATTTT
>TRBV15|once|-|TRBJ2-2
CATSRDAWAENTGELFF
TGTGCCACCAGCAGAGATGCTTGGGCAGAGAACACCGGGGAGCTGTTTTTT
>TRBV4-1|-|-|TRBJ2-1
CASSTQGGAGVWDNEQFF
TGCGCCAGCAGCACCCAAGGGGGGGCGGGAGTCTGGGACAATGAGCAGTTCTTC
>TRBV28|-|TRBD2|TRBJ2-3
CASSSTSVSTDTQYF
TGTGCCAGCAGTTCTACTAGCGTGAGCACAGATACGCAGTATTTT
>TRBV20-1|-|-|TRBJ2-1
CSARRDSSYNEQFF
TGCAGTGCTAGAAGGGACTCCTCATACAATGAGCAGTTCTTC
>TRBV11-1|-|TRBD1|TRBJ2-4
CASSSRDRGLNIQYF
TGTGCCAGCAGCTCCCGGGACAGGGGCCTAAACATTCAGTACTTC
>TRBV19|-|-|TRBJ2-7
CASSSGAIYEQYF
TGTGCCAGTAGTTCTGGGGCCATCTACGAGCAGTACTTC